A selection of T cell receptor beta chains follows, all from one sample in a study of cytomegalovirus exposure and HLA in healthy donors. Method: immunoSEQ multiplex PCR; TCRdb's copy keeps in-frame clones and lacks some. The profile covers roughly 77,000 clones, with roughly a tenth appearing a single time and 24% taken by the ten largest. Sequencing used PBMCs. Receptors were obtained from a man aged 55 to 69 in good health and CMV-seropositive. Each CDR3 is given with its conserved first and last residue. The D gene is left open where the match is weak. Size tells how often a clone was seen (once, few, many) or the class of an expanded clone, and some rows leave it out.

few	TRBV1	NA	TRBJ1-5	15	CTSSPRQGINQPQHF	TGCACCAGCAGCCCCAGACAGGGGATTAATCAGCCCCAGCATTTT
NA	TRBV2	TRBD1	TRBJ1-5	15	CASSEIQGAHQPQHF	TGTGCCAGCAGTGAAATCCAGGGGGCCCATCAGCCCCAGCATTTT
few	TRBV19	TRBD1	TRBJ1-1	21	CASSDHLSLDRGRGMDTEAFF	TGTGCCAGTAGCGACCACCTCTCCTTGGACAGGGGGCGCGGGATGGACACTGAAGCTTTCTTT
few	TRBV7-2	TRBD2	TRBJ2-3	16	CASSLSRLAGGDTQYF	TGTGCCAGCAGCTTATCCCGACTAGCGGGGGGGGATACGCAGTATTTT
few	TRBV19	TRBD1	TRBJ1-2	13	CASRPDRGRGYTF	TGTGCCAGTAGACCGGACAGGGGGAGGGGCTACACCTTC
NA	TRBV5-1	TRBD2	TRBJ2-3	16	CASSFRLAESTDTQYF	TGCGCCAGCAGCTTCCGACTAGCGGAGAGCACAGATACGCAGTATTTT
few	TRBV11-2	NA	TRBJ2-7	16	CASSLDYETGRREQYF	TGTGCCAGCAGCTTAGATTACGAGACAGGCCGCCGGGAGCAGTACTTC
NA	TRBV14	NA	TRBJ1-4	15	CASSQKQGANEKLFF	TGTGCCAGCAGCCAGAAACAGGGAGCGAATGAAAAACTGTTTTTT
few	TRBV5-8	TRBD1	TRBJ2-6	12	CASSAWDRPLTF	TGTGCCAGCAGCGCATGGGACAGACCCCTGACTTTC
NA	TRBV29-1	NA	TRBJ1-1	15	CSVEDRAGWGTEAFF	TGCAGCGTTGAAGATAGGGCGGGGTGGGGGACTGAAGCTTTCTTT
NA	TRBV9	NA	TRBJ2-1	14	CASSVAKWSDEQFF	TGTGCCAGCAGCGTAGCTAAATGGTCGGATGAGCAGTTCTTC
NA	TRBV29-1	NA	TRBJ2-3	13	CSVALGGEDTQYF	TGCAGCGTTGCCCTCGGGGGTGAAGATACGCAGTATTTT
NA	TRBV6-5	NA	TRBJ1-6	14	CASSAGVFESPLHF	TGTGCCAGCAGTGCGGGGGTTTTCGAGTCACCCCTCCACTTT
NA	TRBV5-6	NA	TRBJ1-3	14	CASTGGLSGNTIYF	TGTGCCAGCACTGGGGGCCTCTCTGGAAACACCATATATTTT
NA	TRBV29-1	TRBD1	TRBJ1-2	11	CSVGTGGGYTF	TGCAGCGTTGGGACAGGCGGGGGCTACACCTTC
NA	TRBV11-1	NA	TRBJ1-1	12	CASSLGLTEAFF	TGTGCCAGCAGCTTAGGTCTCACTGAAGCTTTCTTT
few	TRBV30	NA	TRBJ1-3	11	CAWGQGNTIYF	TGTGCCTGGGGGCAAGGAAACACCATATATTTT
NA	TRBV11-1	TRBD1	TRBJ1-4	15	CASSLRATGEGKLFF	TGTGCCAGCAGCCTTCGGGCGACAGGGGAAGGAAAACTGTTTTTT
NA	TRBV2	NA	TRBJ1-1	14	CASSEAPGVPEAFF	TGTGCCAGCAGTGAAGCCCCAGGGGTGCCTGAAGCTTTCTTT
few	TRBV2	TRBD1	TRBJ1-1	14	CASRAGTVDTEAFF	TGTGCCAGCAGGGCCGGGACAGTGGACACTGAAGCTTTCTTT
NA	TRBV5-1	NA	TRBJ2-7	15	CASSLGGLSSYEQYF	TGCGCCAGCAGCTTGGGGGGGCTGTCGTCCTACGAGCAGTACTTC
few	TRBV9	TRBD2	TRBJ2-5	15	CASSVGAGGKETQYF	TGTGCCAGCAGCGTCGGAGCGGGGGGTAAAGAGACCCAGTACTTC
NA	TRBV13	TRBD2	TRBJ2-5	15	CASSLRLAGVETQYF	TGTGCCAGCAGCCTTCGACTAGCGGGAGTGGAGACCCAGTACTTC
NA	TRBV28	NA	TRBJ1-3	22	CASSFLYLRQALLAHSGNTIYF	TGTGCCAGCAGTTTTCTATATTTGAGACAGGCTCTCCTAGCCCACTCTGGAAACACCATATATTTT
NA	TRBV30	NA	TRBJ2-2	12	CAWSPGVGELFF	TGTGCCTGGAGTCCAGGGGTCGGGGAGCTGTTTTTT
few	TRBV7-9	NA	TRBJ2-3	15	CASSLVADSTDTQYF	TGTGCCAGCAGCTTAGTAGCTGACAGCACAGATACGCAGTATTTT
few	TRBV27	NA	TRBJ1-3	15	CASSLSAGIGNTIYF	TGTGCCAGCAGTTTATCGGCAGGGATAGGAAACACCATATATTTT
few	TRBV30	TRBD1	TRBJ1-2	13	CAWSRDRAIGYTF	TGTGCCTGGAGCCGGGACAGGGCGATTGGCTACACCTTC
few	TRBV29-1	TRBD2	TRBJ2-1	14	CSVGLVKEYNEQFF	TGCAGCGTCGGACTAGTAAAAGAATACAATGAGCAGTTCTTC
NA	TRBV5-1	NA	TRBJ1-3	14	CASSLGGPGNTIYF	TGCGCCAGCAGCTTGGGAGGGCCTGGAAACACCATATATTTT
NA	TRBV6-4	NA	TRBJ2-2	17	CASSESSSGFNTGELFF	TGTGCCAGCAGTGAGTCTTCTTCGGGGTTCAACACCGGGGAGCTGTTTTTT
few	TRBV5-6	NA	TRBJ1-1	14	CASSLGLGHTEAFF	TGTGCCAGCAGCTTGGGGCTGGGGCACACTGAAGCTTTCTTT
NA	TRBV29-1	NA	TRBJ1-1	13	CSVDLTGNTEAFF	TGCAGCGTTGACCTGACAGGGAACACTGAAGCTTTCTTT
few	TRBV19	TRBD2	TRBJ2-7	14	CASSIEYAGGEQYF	TGTGCCAGTAGTATTGAATATGCGGGGGGCGAGCAGTACTTC
few	TRBV5-1	NA	TRBJ2-2	14	CASSLATETGELFF	TGCGCCAGCAGCTTGGCCACTGAAACCGGGGAGCTGTTTTTT
NA	TRBV28	NA	TRBJ1-1	15	CASLSEGRENTEAFF	TGTGCCAGCCTGTCAGAGGGAAGGGAGAACACTGAAGCTTTCTTT
NA	TRBV10-3	TRBD2	TRBJ2-5	13	CAISLAAQETQYF	TGTGCCATCAGCCTAGCGGCTCAAGAGACCCAGTACTTC
NA	TRBV5-6	NA	TRBJ2-7	15	CASSLVDRNSYEQYF	TGTGCCAGCAGCTTAGTTGACAGGAACTCCTACGAGCAGTACTTC
NA	TRBV30	TRBD2	TRBJ2-1	15	CARASGSSFQSEQFF	TGTGCTCGGGCTAGCGGGAGTTCGTTCCAGAGTGAGCAGTTCTTC
NA	TRBV4-1	TRBD1	TRBJ1-4	14	CASSKQGASEKLFF	TGCGCCAGCAGCAAACAGGGGGCGAGTGAAAAACTGTTTTTT
NA	TRBV28	NA	TRBJ1-2	14	CASSLGAVNYGYTF	TGTGCCAGCAGTTTAGGGGCAGTGAACTATGGCTACACCTTC
NA	TRBV7-3	NA	TRBJ2-7	14	CASSLNRVNYEQYF	TGTGCCAGCAGCTTAAACAGGGTAAACTACGAGCAGTACTTC
few	TRBV6-5	TRBD1	TRBJ2-3	16	CASSYQGDLRLDTQYF	TGTGCCAGCAGTTACCAGGGGGATTTACGTCTGGATACGCAGTATTTT
few	TRBV7-2	NA	TRBJ2-7	14	CASSLPSSRYEQYF	TGTGCCAGCAGCTTACCGTCTTCCCGCTACGAGCAGTACTTC
few	TRBV19	NA	TRBJ2-2	13	CASSTPRVGELFF	TGTGCCAGTAGTACACCCCGAGTGGGGGAGCTGTTTTTT
NA	TRBV6-5	NA	TRBJ2-6	14	CASRPRSGANVLTF	TGTGCCAGCAGGCCGCGGTCTGGGGCCAACGTCCTGACTTTC
NA	TRBV11-3	TRBD2	TRBJ2-1	16	CASSSGTSGGAHEQFF	TGTGCCAGCAGCTCAGGGACTAGCGGGGGGGCACATGAGCAGTTCTTC
NA	TRBV30	NA	TRBJ2-2	16	CAWTRSDLALTGELFF	TGTGCCTGGACCCGGTCGGACCTAGCCCTAACCGGGGAGCTGTTTTTT
NA	TRBV4-1	NA	TRBJ2-3	14	CASRHGRGTDKQYF	TGCGCCAGCAGACACGGCAGGGGCACAGATAAGCAGTATTTT
few	TRBV28	NA	TRBJ1-1	14	CASSSTGKNTEAFF	TGTGCCAGCAGTTCGACGGGGAAGAACACTGAAGCTTTCTTT
few	TRBV11-2	NA	TRBJ2-7	16	CASSLEFRDSSYEQYF	TGTGCCAGCAGCTTAGAGTTCCGTGACAGCTCCTACGAGCAGTACTTC
NA	TRBV19	TRBD1	TRBJ1-2	13	CASSIEGAGGYTF	TGTGCCAGTAGTATTGAGGGGGCTGGCGGCTACACCTTC
NA	TRBV9	NA	TRBJ1-1	13	CASSDQGSTEAFF	TGTGCCAGCAGCGATCAGGGTAGCACTGAAGCTTTCTTT
few	TRBV21-1	NA	TRBJ2-2	15	CASSKDGEATGELFF	TGTGCCAGCAGCAAAGATGGTGAGGCAACCGGGGAGCTGTTTTTT
few	TRBV10-3	NA	TRBJ1-5	15	CAISESVRADQPQHF	TGTGCCATCAGTGAGTCGGTCCGAGCGGATCAGCCCCAGCATTTT
few	TRBV29-1	TRBD2	TRBJ2-7	15	CSAALAGGHLYEQYF	TGCAGCGCAGCACTAGCGGGAGGTCACCTCTACGAGCAGTACTTC
NA	TRBV6-1	TRBD1	TRBJ2-7	15	CASSQTGTGPYEQYF	TGTGCCAGCAGTCAAACCGGGACAGGACCCTACGAGCAGTACTTC
once	TRBV12-5	NA	TRBJ2-5	14	CASGFSGSEETQYF	TGTGCTAGTGGTTTCTCGGGGAGCGAGGAGACCCAGTACTTC
few	TRBV11-3	NA	TRBJ2-3	16	CASSPRGGGSTDTQYF	TGTGCCAGCAGCCCAAGGGGTGGTGGAAGCACAGATACGCAGTATTTT